The T cell receptor beta chain described here comes from a study of OX40 agonist ivuxolimab in advanced cancers. Turning to the study itself: Ivuxolimab, which is an agonistic anti-OX40 (CD134) antibody, was administered to the patients. Study conclusions and caveats: Clonal expansion was seen in CD4+ and CD8+ blood T cells by week 6 at 0.1 to 3.0 mg/kg.

On this clone: Its specificity is not known.

Clones were sequenced by immunoSEQ multiplex PCR, and TCRdb holds only the in-frame ones, with some missing. The data show some 60,000 clones, around 85% seen once. Trimming removed 0 bases at V and 4 bases at J, with 4 bases between. CDR3 length equals 12 residues. CDR1 and CDR2 from the germline V gene are MDHEN and SYDVKM. The sample in question was CD4+ or CD8+ T cells sorted from blood, obtained in a trial of the OX40 agonist ivuxolimab. This clonotype was sampled from an adult with an advanced solid tumor such as melanoma, head and neck, liver or kidney cancer. V usage is TRBV28 and J usage is TRBJ2-7; D gene unclear. The CDR3 sequence: CASSLWGYEQYF. As DNA, the CDR3 is TGTGCCAGCAGTTTATGGGGGTACGAGCAGTACTTC.